This TCR beta chain was captured in a study of a mutant IDH1 vaccine in newly diagnosed glioma. For the study at large: The therapy given earlier, which was standard therapy, consisted of radiotherapy, temozolomide, or both, and most of the patients received both.

Indicated time point: baseline, week 1 (first vaccination visit). Treatment meaning: pre-vaccination baseline after standard-of-care therapy. Germline loops: CDR1 SGHTS, CDR2 YDEGEE. The V and J ends lost 10 bases and 5 bases respectively, with 16 bases between them. CDR3 length equals 12 residues. Profiled with immunoSEQ multiplex PCR; TCRdb holds only in-frame clones, not every one. The data contain fewer than 45,000 clones, roughly 80% of them singletons. Comment on this clone: Its specificity is unknown.

Regarding the study as a whole: Pseudoprogression appeared independent of alterations in top peripheral clonotypes.

Sequencing was performed on PBMCs, taken from a glioma patient treated with radiotherapy, temozolomide or both. The chain carries TRBV5-8 and TRBJ2-7; tentative D call: TRBD2 (7 bases). This clonotype was obtained from a man between 35 and 55 years old with glioma. Some clones in this sample may be carry-over from other donors' samples. This chain's CDR3 is CASVGGGNEQYF. The CDR3 DNA follows: TGTGCCTCGGTAGGGGGGGGCAACGAGCAGTACTTC. Supplemented by reference TRBV5-8 and TRBJ2-7, the full variable domain reads EAGVTQSPTHLIKTRGQQATLRCSPISGHTSVYWYQQALGLGLQFLLWYDEGEERNRGNFPPRFSGRQFPNYSSELNVNALELEDSALYLCASVGGGNEQYFGPGTRLTVT.